The clone carrying this T cell receptor (beta chain) was observed once. This entry belongs to a study of cytomegalovirus exposure and HLA in healthy donors. Use of 60 Vbeta and 13 Jbeta primers characterized the PCR. Libraries were prepared by immunoSEQ multiplex PCR; TCRdb keeps only in-frame clonotypes and omits some of them. The sample consists of 65,000 to 90,000 clones, around 80% of them appearing once. The V gene's germline CDR1 is MGHDK and CDR2 SYGVNS. The V end lost 6 bases, the J end lost 1 base, and 11 bases lay between the germline ends. This CDR3 comprises 14 residues. The sample consisted of PBMCs. The TCR originated in a man younger than 45 in good health and CMV-seronegative. The chain joins TRBV25-1 to TRBJ2-3; the D gene is possibly TRBD1 (5 bases). The CDR3 DNA reads as TGTGCCAGCAGCCATCAGGGCCGCACAGATACGCAGTATTTT. Its protein is CASSHQGRTDTQYF.